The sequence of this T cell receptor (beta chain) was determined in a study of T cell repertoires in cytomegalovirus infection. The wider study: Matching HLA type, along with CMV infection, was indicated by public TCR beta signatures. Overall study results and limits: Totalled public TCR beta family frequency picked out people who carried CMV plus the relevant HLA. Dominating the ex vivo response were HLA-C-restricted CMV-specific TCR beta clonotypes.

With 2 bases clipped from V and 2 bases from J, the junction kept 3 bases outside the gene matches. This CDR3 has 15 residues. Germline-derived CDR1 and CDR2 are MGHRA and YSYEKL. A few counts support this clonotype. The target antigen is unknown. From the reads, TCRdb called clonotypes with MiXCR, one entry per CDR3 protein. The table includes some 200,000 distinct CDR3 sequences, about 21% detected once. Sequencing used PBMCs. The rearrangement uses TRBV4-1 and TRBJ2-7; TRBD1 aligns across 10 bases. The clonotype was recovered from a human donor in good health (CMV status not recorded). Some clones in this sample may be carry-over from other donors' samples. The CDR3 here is CASSQTGTGAYEQYF. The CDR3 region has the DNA TGCGCCAGCAGCCAAACCGGGACAGGGGCCTACGAGCAGTACTTC.